The sequence of this T cell receptor (beta chain) was determined in a study of T cell repertoires in ileal Crohn's disease. Looking at the study overall: Approximately 32% were active smokers at surgery; median disease duration was 7.9 years.

Time point here: neoterminal ileum biopsy at postoperative endoscopy, about 6 months after surgery. Germline values: CDR1 MDHEN, CDR2 SYDVKM. The CDR3 sequence is 14 residues long. Trimming removed 5 bases from V and 6 bases from J; junction bases left unmatched: 9. Regarding this clone: The antigen is not known.

Whole-study results and caveats: Every patient over 26.8% clonality showed endoscopic recurrence. Compared with non-smokers, active smokers at surgery showed more clonal expansions.

Around 0.45 micrograms of biopsy DNA per sample underwent TCRB immunosequencing. This table comes from immunoSEQ multiplex PCR, and its TCRdb copy is limited to in-frame clones, with some not included. The data show tens of thousands of clones, with roughly 89% seen just once and about 2% held by the top ten. Sample: ileal tissue. The receptor comes from an adult with Crohn's disease. The V and J genes are TRBV28 and TRBJ2-7; 8 positions agree with TRBD1. CDR3 sequence (DNA): TGTGCCAGCAGTCCTCCGGACAGGGCCGGCGAGCAGTACTTC. Translated, it gives CASSPPDRAGEQYF.